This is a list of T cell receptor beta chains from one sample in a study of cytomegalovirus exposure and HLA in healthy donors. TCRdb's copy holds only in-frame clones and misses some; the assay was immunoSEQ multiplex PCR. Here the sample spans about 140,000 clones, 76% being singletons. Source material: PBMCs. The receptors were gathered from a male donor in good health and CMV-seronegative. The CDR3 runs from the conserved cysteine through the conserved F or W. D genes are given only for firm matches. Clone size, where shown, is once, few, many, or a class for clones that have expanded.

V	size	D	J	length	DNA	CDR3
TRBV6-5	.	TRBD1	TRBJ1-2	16	TGTGCCAGCAGTTACTCGACAGGGGGCGTAAAAACGGGCTACACCTTC	CASSYSTGGVKTGYTF
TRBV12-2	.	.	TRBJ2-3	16	TGTGCAAGTCGCTTAGGGACTAGCGGATTCACAGATACGCAGTATTTT	CASRLGTSGFTDTQYF
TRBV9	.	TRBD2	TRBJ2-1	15	TGTGCCAGCAGCGTGACTAGCGGGGCCTACAATGAGCAGTTCTTC	CASSVTSGAYNEQFF
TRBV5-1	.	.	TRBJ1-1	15	TGCGCCAGCAGCTACGTCACGGGGGGCCTCACTGAAGCTTTCTTT	CASSYVTGGLTEAFF
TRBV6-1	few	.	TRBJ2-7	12	TGTGCCAGCAGTCCCGGTTCCTACGGGCAGTACTTC	CASSPGSYGQYF
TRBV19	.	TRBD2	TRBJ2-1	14	TGTGCCAGTATAGAAGCGGGAGTTGGCAATGAGCAGTTCTTC	CASIEAGVGNEQFF
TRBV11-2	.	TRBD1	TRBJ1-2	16	TGTGCCAGCAGCTTAGTTGGGACAGGGGGAAGCTATGGCTACACCTTC	CASSLVGTGGSYGYTF
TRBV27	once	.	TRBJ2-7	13	TGTGCCAGCAGTAGGCGGGACCTCTCCGAGCAGTACTTC	CASSRRDLSEQYF
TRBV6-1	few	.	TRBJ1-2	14	TGTGCCAGCAGTGAAGACGGGGGACCCTATGGCTACACCTTC	CASSEDGGPYGYTF
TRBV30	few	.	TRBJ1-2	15	TGTGCCTGGAGCAGCGGGGGTCCGATCAACTATGGCTACACCTTC	CAWSSGGPINYGYTF
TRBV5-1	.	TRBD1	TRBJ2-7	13	TGCGCCAGCAGCTTGAAAGGGGGCCACGAGCAGTACTTC	CASSLKGGHEQYF
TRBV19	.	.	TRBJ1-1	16	TGTGCCAGTAGTATAGATGATAGGGGGAGGAACACTGAAGCTTTCTTT	CASSIDDRGRNTEAFF
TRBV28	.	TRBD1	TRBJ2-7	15	TGTGCCAGCAGGCCGACAGGGGGGTTTTCCTACGAGCAGTACTTC	CASRPTGGFSYEQYF
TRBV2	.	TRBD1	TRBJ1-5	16	TGTGCCAGCTCCGGGACAGGGACTTATAGCAATCAGCCCCAGCATTTT	CASSGTGTYSNQPQHF
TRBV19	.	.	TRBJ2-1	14	TGTGCCAGTAAAGAGACAGACAACTACAATGAGCAGTTCTTC	CASKETDNYNEQFF
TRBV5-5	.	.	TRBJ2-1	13	TGTGCCAGCAGCATAGGACAACCCAATGAGCAGTTCTTC	CASSIGQPNEQFF
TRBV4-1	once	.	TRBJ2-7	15	TGCGCCAGCAGCCAAGATAACAGTGTACCCTACGAGCAGTACTTC	CASSQDNSVPYEQYF
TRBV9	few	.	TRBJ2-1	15	TGTGCCAGCAGCGTAGAGGGCAGGGGAACGGATGAGCAGTTCTTC	CASSVEGRGTDEQFF